The 14 T cell receptor beta chains below all came from one sample that was sequenced in a study of CD8+CD57+ T cells in acquired aplastic anemia. The TCR beta profiling, which covered VDJ combination and CDR3 sequence, was carried out using genomic DNA as the template. TCRdb processed the reads anew with MiXCR; each CDR3 protein has one entry. This sample carries roughly 250,000 distinct CDR3 sequences, approximately 86% of them seen once, and the ten largest clones take less than 50%. Patients selected for sequencing had displayed CD8+CD57+ cell expansion by flow cytometry. Sequencing was performed on sorted CD4+, CD8+, or CD8+CD57+ T cells (not recorded which) from PBMCs. The receptors here all came from a human donor with aplastic anemia.

The V gene is TRBV2, the J gene TRBJ2-1; TRBD1 might be the D (6 bases). The CDR3 covers 14 residues. The V and J ends lost 8 bases and 6 bases respectively, with 17 bases between them. Germline assignment: CDR1 SNHLY and CDR2 FYNNEI. The CDR3 loop is CASGLGARGNEQFF. The CDR3 nucleotides are TGTGCCAGCGGCTTAGGGGCCAGGGGCAATGAGCAGTTCTTC.

As regards this clonotype: An end of the junction does not agree with germline; a read error may underlie this. The genes are TRBV7-3 and TRBJ2-3; 12 nucleotides match TRBD2. Germline lookup yields CDR1 SGHTA and CDR2 FQGTGA. CDR3 size: 20 residues. In nucleotides, the CDR3 is TGCGCCAGCAGCCAGTCTGGACTAGCGGGATCTCACCAAAACACAGATACGCAGTATTTT. This sequence encodes CASSQSGLAGSHQNTDTQYF.

In regard to this clonotype: This is likely a read error, given that the CDR3 carries no conserved phenylalanine or tryptophan at its end. The chain employs TRBV7-2 and TRBJ1-1, with D unresolved. CDR3 length equals 13 residues. Germline-derived CDR1 and CDR2 are SGHTA and FQGNSA. Trimming removed 3 bases from V and 11 bases from J, with 16 bases in between. Written as DNA, the CDR3 is TGTGCCAGCAGCTTCACTACAGCCAGCTACGCTTTCTAT. The encoded protein is CASSFTTASYAFY.

In its sample, this clonotype was seen a few times. The junction and the germline gene differ at one end; a read error may be behind it. This sequence joins TRBV7-9 and TRBJ1-2; D unresolved. CDR3 length: 13 amino acids. Looked up from germline, CDR1 is SEHNR and CDR2 is FQNEAQ (reference sequence). The CDR3 coding sequence is TGTGCCAGCAGCTTAGCGAAGCCCTATGGCTACACCTTT. It codes for CASSLAKPYGYTF.

This clonotype was seen a single time. J is TRBJ1-5 and V is TRBV19, with D uncertain. The germline CDR1 and CDR2 sequences are LNHDA and SQIVND (reference sequence). Trimming removed 4 bases at V and 7 bases at J, with 11 bases between. The CDR3 loop spans 13 amino acids. CDR3 residues: CASSTPSVQPQHF. The CDR3 nucleotides read TGTGCCAGTAGTACCCCGAGTGTACAGCCCCAGCATTTT.

Remarks on this clonotype: One junction end disagrees with the germline gene, perhaps due to a read error. The chain links TRBV9 to TRBJ1-2; D is ambiguous. Germline assignment: CDR1 SGDLS and CDR2 YYNGEE. This CDR3 has 13 amino acids. Here the CDR3 reads CASSQGLAVGYHF. The DNA for the CDR3 is TGCGCCAGCAGCCAAGGCCTTGCGGTTGGCTACCACTTC.

CDR3 nucleotide sequence: TGTGCCAGCAGCTTGGGGCAGTATAATTCACCCCTCCACTTT. It is translated as CASSLGQYNSPLHF. The chain combines TRBV5-6 with TRBJ1-6, with D unclear. Germline V gene data show CDR1 as SGHDT and CDR2 as YYEEEE. The V end was cut by 0 bases, the J end by 4 bases, with 5 bases between. CDR3 length: 14 residues.

Concerning this clonotype: Without the conserved terminal phenylalanine or tryptophan, this CDR3 likely stems from a read error. The V gene is TRBV6-4, the J gene TRBJ1-2; D uncertain. The germline gives CDR1 MRHNA, CDR2 SNTAGT. The CDR3 consists of 13 residues. The CDR3 DNA is TGTGCCAGCAGAGACTCCCGGGGCTATGGCTACACCTCC. This gives the protein CASRDSRGYGYTS.

The chain joins TRBV11-2 to TRBJ2-5; D is uncertain. There are 14 residues in the CDR3. Deletions cut 3 bases from V and 3 bases from J, with 11 bases between. CDR1 is SGHAT and CDR2 is FQNNGV in the germline V gene. The CDR3 nucleotides are TGTGCCAGCAGCTTTGCTTGCGGAAAAGAGACCCAGTACTTC. It specifies CASSFACGKETQYF.

This clonotype has a count of ten or more. The V gene is TRBV20-1, the J gene TRBJ2-7; either TRBD1 or TRBD2 may fit D (6 bases each). V dropped 6 bases and J dropped 2 bases, with 14 bases sitting between them. Germline CDR1 DFQATT, CDR2 SNEGSKA (reference sequence). The CDR3 has 13 residues. The CDR3 reads CSAQRGDAYEQYF. CDR3 nucleotide sequence: TGCAGTGCGCAGAGGGGGGATGCCTACGAGCAGTACTTC.

This clonotype has at least ten counts. The conserved phenylalanine or tryptophan normally closing the CDR3 is absent here, so this likely arose from a read error. The DNA is left out, because the CDR3 cannot be placed on it with certainty; the CDR3 is given as TCRdb lists it. The gene calls are TRBV2 and TRBJ1-1; TRBD1 was called by the table and not checked on the DNA. Counting both end residues, the CDR3 totals 15 amino acids. Germline V gene lookup returns CDR1 SNHLY and CDR2 FYNNEI. CDR3: CASSDAYSNQPQHFG.

Remarks on this clonotype: The CDR3 does not end in the conserved phenylalanine or tryptophan, so this is likely a read error. No DNA is shown, since the ends of the CDR3 on it are uncertain; the CDR3 is the one TCRdb lists. J is TRBJ2-1 and V is TRBV2; TRBD2 was called by the table and not checked on the DNA. The CDR3 contains 16 residues when both ends are counted. Germline assignment: CDR1 SNHLY and CDR2 FYNNEI. CDR3 protein: CASSELAGSTEAQHFG.

Comment on this clonotype: No conserved phenylalanine or tryptophan ends this CDR3, so it is likely a read error. The DNA is omitted, as the CDR3 cannot be located on it reliably, and the CDR3 follows TCRdb's listing. V gene TRBV24-1 combines with J gene TRBJ2-2. 13 amino acids form the CDR3, both terminal residues included. Germline V gene lookup returns CDR1 KGHDR and CDR2 SFDVKD. The CDR3 loop reads CATLAEETGVLLL.

This chain links TRBV6-5 with TRBJ2-7; TRBD1 agrees at 7 bases. Germline assignment: CDR1 MNHEY and CDR2 SVGAGI. CDR3 length equals 14 residues. Unmatched junction bases numbered 6, after V lost 5 bases and J lost 2 bases. The CDR3 sequence: CASSRGQSAYEQYF. The CDR3 DNA reads TGTGCCAGCAGTCGGGGACAGTCGGCCTACGAGCAGTACTTC.